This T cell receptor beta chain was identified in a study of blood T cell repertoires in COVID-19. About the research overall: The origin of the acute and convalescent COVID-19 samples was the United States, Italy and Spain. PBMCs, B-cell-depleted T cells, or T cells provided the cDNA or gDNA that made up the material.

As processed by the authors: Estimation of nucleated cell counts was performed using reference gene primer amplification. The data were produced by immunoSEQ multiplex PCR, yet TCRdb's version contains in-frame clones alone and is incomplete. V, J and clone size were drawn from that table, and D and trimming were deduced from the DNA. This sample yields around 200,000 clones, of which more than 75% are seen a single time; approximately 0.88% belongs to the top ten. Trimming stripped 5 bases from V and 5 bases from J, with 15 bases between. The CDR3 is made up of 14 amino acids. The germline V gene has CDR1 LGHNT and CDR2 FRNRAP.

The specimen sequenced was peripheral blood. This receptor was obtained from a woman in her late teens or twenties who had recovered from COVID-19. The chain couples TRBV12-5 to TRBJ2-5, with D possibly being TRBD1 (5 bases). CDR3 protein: CASGMDNKMETQYF. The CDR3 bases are TGTGCTAGTGGTATGGACAACAAAATGGAGACCCAGTACTTC.